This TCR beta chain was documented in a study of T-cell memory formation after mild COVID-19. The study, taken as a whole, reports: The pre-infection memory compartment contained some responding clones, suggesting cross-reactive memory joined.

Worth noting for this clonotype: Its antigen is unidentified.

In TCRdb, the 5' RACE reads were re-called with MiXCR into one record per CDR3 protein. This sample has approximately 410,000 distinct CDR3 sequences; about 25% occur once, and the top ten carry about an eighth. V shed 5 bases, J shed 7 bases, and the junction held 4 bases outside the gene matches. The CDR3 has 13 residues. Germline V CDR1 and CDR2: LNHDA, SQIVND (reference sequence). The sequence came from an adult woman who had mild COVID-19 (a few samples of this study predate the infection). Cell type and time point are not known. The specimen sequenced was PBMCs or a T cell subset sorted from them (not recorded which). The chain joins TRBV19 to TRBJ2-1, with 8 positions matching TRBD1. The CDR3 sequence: CASSWTGLNEQFF. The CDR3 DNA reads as TGTGCCAGTAGTTGGACAGGGTTGAATGAGCAGTTCTTC.